There are a few counts of the clone carrying this TCR beta chain. The data originate from a study of patients and donors after allogeneic stem cell transplantation. From the RT-PCR reads, TCRdb called clonotypes with MiXCR, one entry per CDR3 protein. The repertoire has 20,000 to 30,000 distinct CDR3 sequences, about 42% of them found once; the top ten carry over 70%. The receptor's source is a human donor who was either an allogeneic HSCT recipient or a stem cell or donor lymphocyte infusion donor (not recorded which). It is not recorded whose cells these are; they may come from a transplant donor. What was sequenced was blood, either unsorted or a sorted T cell fraction (not recorded which).

CDR3 in amino acids: CASSPTPGTRDGYTF. CDR3 DNA sequence: TGTGCCAGCAGCCCTACCCCCGGGACGAGGGACGGCTACACCTTC. This chain joins TRBV3-1 and TRBJ1-2, with D possibly being TRBD1 (5 bases). Germline V lookup: CDR1 LGHDT, CDR2 YNNKEL (reference sequence). There are 15 residues in the CDR3. V was clipped by 4 bases and J by 8 bases, with 20 bases between them.